These 13 T cell receptor beta chains were sequenced from one sample in a study of T cell repertoires and leukemia-associated antigens. Their cognate antigens are unknown. Using its own MiXCR run on the 5' RACE reads, TCRdb lists one record per CDR3 protein. Counted here are about 15,000 distinct CDR3 sequences, about 40% occurring once; the ten biggest clones make up nearly 9.5%. The sequenced sample consisted of CD3+ T cells sorted from blood and cultured. These receptors all stem from a female donor in good health.

Many counts were recorded for this clonotype. The chain is built from TRBV10-3 and TRBJ2-1, with D perhaps matching TRBD2 (5 bases). The CDR3 covers 14 residues. V gave up 7 bases and J gave up 0 bases, with 10 bases separating them. Germline V gene sequence: CDR1 ENHRY, CDR2 SYGVKD. This CDR3 reads CAIKRESSYNEQFF. DNA for the CDR3: TGTGCCATCAAGAGGGAAAGCTCCTACAATGAGCAGTTCTTC.

This clonotype is medium-sized in the sample. The rearrangement links TRBV5-1 to TRBJ2-5, with D perhaps TRBD1 (5 bases). Per the germline V gene, CDR1 is SGHRS and CDR2 is YFSETQ. Trimming took off 4 bases at V and 2 bases at J, with 9 bases between the two ends. This CDR3 contains 13 residues. The CDR3 spells CASSQQVQETQYF. The CDR3 nucleotides read TGCGCCAGCAGCCAACAGGTACAAGAGACCCAGTACTTC.

Comment on this clonotype: Compared with germline, one end of the junction differs, possibly owing to a read error. The chain joins TRBV18 to TRBJ1-5; tentatively, D is TRBD1 (5 bases). The germline V gene encodes CDR1 KGHSH and CDR2 LQKENI. The CDR3 loop spans 16 amino acids. In nucleotides, the CDR3 is TGTGCCGGCTCACCAGTGGGGGTTGAGGGCAATCAGCCCCAGCATTTT. It yields the protein CAGSPVGVEGNQPQHF.

Judged by abundance, this clonotype is medium-sized (0.01 to 0.1%). The chain joins TRBV7-9 to TRBJ2-1; D gene ambiguous. The V end lost 1 base, the J end lost 4 bases, and 5 bases lay between the germline ends. The CDR3 loop spans 13 amino acids. Per germline, CDR1 SEHNR and CDR2 FQNEAQ (reference sequence). The CDR3 bases are TGTGCCAGCAGCTTAGGGAGATACAATGAGCAGTTCTTC. It encodes CASSLGRYNEQFF.

On this clonotype: A read error may produce the germline difference seen at one junction end. The CDR3 DNA is TGTGTCAGTAGGCCGGGACAGGGGGCCTTCGATGAGCAGTTCTTC. Translation gives CVSRPGQGAFDEQFF. The chain has TRBV19 and TRBJ2-1; 12 nucleotides line up with TRBD1. CDR3 size: 15 residues. Germline V CDR1 and CDR2: LNHDA, SQIVND (reference sequence).

This clonotype occurred a few times. J is TRBJ1-1 and V is TRBV29-1; D gene unclear. The germline V gene encodes CDR1 SQVTM and CDR2 ANQGSEA. This CDR3 has 11 residues. Trimming cost V 4 bases and J 0 bases, with 3 bases left between them. CDR3 nucleotide sequence: TGCAGCGTTGGTCTGAACACTGAAGCTTTCTTT. It specifies CSVGLNTEAFF.

This clonotype counts as medium-sized. The CDR3 nucleotides are TGCAGTGCTAGAGTTCGGGAGGCAGGAGACAGTCAGCCCCAGCATTTT. Amino acids: CSARVREAGDSQPQHF. The V gene is TRBV20-1, the J gene TRBJ1-5, with a possible D match to TRBD1 (5 bases). This CDR3 is 16 amino acids long. The V gene lost 1 base and the J gene lost 6 bases, with 19 bases spanning the gap. CDR1 and CDR2 (germline): DFQATT, SNEGSKA (reference sequence).

V is TRBV7-3 and J is TRBJ2-5; tentative D call: TRBD2 (5 bases). The CDR3 spans 14 residues. V was pared by 5 bases and J by 4 bases, with 14 bases between. Germline V lookup: CDR1 SGHTA, CDR2 FQGTGA. CDR3 coding DNA: TGTGCCAGCAGCCAAGGTAGAGGGCGAGAGACCCAGTACTTC. Amino acids: CASSQGRGRETQYF.

In its sample, this clonotype ranks as medium-sized (0.01 to 0.1%). The V and J genes are TRBV4-3 and TRBJ2-2; 7 bases map to TRBD1. There are 14 residues in the CDR3. Germline values: CDR1 LGHNA, CDR2 YSLEER. V lost 0 bases, J lost 6 bases, and 1 base stayed unmatched. CDR3 sequence reads: CASSQEDRAGELFF. The CDR3 nucleotides are TGCGCCAGCAGCCAAGAAGACAGGGCCGGGGAGCTGTTTTTT.

A few counts support this clonotype. As the CDR3 is not closed by the conserved phenylalanine or tryptophan, this likely results from a read error. The limits of the CDR3 on the DNA are not certain, so only TCRdb's listed CDR3 is given. The rearrangement uses TRBV7-3 and TRBJ2-1. Termini included, the CDR3 measures 11 amino acids. Germline-derived CDR1 and CDR2 are SGHTA and FQGTGA. CDR3 amino acids: CASSLKAYKFL.

This clonotype has ten or more counts. This chain connects TRBV12-3 or TRBV12-4 to TRBJ2-1; 9 nucleotides align to TRBD2. The length of the CDR3 is 15 residues. The ends lost 4 bases at V and 7 bases at J; junction bases unmatched: 8. CDR3 protein: CASSYTSGLRNEQFF. The CDR3 bases are TGTGCCAGCAGTTACACTAGCGGGCTCAGAAATGAGCAGTTCTTC.

This clonotype was counted a single time. The chain is built from TRBV28 and TRBJ2-3; 9 bases match TRBD2. The CDR3 extends over 15 amino acids. CDR1 and CDR2 (germline): MDHEN, SYDVKM. Trimming took 3 bases from V and 2 from J; bases not matched to a gene: 3. CDR3 sequence (DNA): TGTGCCAGCAGTTTCCTAGCGGGGCACACAGATACGCAGTATTTT. Translated: CASSFLAGHTDTQYF.

The chain uses TRBV10-3 and TRBJ2-3; D gene ambiguous. CDR3 length: 14 amino acids. Germline CDR1 is ENHRY and CDR2 is SYGVKD. V lost 11 bases, J lost 0 bases, and 15 bases lay in between. The CDR3 here is CAVAEAFSTDTQYF. In DNA, the CDR3 is TGTGCCGTGGCAGAGGCATTTAGCACAGATACGCAGTATTTT.